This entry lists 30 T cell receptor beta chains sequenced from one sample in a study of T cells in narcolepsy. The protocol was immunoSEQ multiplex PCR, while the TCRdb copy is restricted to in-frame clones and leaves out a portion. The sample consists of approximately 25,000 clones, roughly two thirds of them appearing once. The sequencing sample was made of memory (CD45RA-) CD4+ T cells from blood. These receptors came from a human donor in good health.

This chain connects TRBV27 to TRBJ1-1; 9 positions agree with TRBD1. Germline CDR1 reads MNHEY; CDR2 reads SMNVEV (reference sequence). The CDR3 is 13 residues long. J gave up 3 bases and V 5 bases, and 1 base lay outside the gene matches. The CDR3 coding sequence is TGTGCCAGCAGTAGACAGGGGGACACTGAAGCTTTCTTT. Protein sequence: CASSRQGDTEAFF.

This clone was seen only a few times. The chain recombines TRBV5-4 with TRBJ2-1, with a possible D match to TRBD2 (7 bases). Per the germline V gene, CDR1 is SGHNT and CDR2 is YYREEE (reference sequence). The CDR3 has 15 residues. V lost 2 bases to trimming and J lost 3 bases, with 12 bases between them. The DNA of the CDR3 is TGTGCCAGCAGCTTTTCGGGGGGCCTCTACAATGAGCAGTTCTTC. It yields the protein CASSFSGGLYNEQFF.

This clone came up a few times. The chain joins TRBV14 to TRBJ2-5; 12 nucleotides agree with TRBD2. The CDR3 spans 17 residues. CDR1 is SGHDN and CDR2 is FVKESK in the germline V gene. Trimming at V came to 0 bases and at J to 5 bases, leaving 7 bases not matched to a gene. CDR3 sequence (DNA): TGTGCCAGCAGCCAAGACTCGACTAGCGGGGGTTGGGAGACCCAGTACTTC. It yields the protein CASSQDSTSGGWETQYF.

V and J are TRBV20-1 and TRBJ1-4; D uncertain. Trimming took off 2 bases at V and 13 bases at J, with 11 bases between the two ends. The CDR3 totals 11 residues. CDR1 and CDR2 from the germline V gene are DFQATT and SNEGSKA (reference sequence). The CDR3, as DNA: TGCAGTGCTAGACCTATGAGTCGACTGTTTTTT. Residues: CSARPMSRLFF.

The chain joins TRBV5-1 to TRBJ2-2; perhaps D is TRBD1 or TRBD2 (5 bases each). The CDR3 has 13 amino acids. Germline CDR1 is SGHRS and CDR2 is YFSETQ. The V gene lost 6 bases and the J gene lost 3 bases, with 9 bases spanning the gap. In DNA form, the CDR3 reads TGCGCCAGCAAGCGAGGGGACACCGGGGAGCTGTTTTTT. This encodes CASKRGDTGELFF.

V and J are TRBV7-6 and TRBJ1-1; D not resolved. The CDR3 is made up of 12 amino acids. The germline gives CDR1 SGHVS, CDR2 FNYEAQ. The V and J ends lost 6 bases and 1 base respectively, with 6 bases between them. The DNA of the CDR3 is TGTGCCAGCAGGGACCCGAACACTGAAGCTTTCTTT. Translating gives CASRDPNTEAFF.

This CDR3 reads CASSQAMLAGGEQFF. CDR3 coding DNA: TGTGCCAGCAGCCAAGCAATGCTAGCGGGGGGTGAGCAGTTCTTC. The chain employs TRBV4-2 and TRBJ2-1; TRBD2 matches 11 bases. V lost 1 base and J lost 9; bases outside the gene matches: 5. CDR3 length equals 15 residues. Germline CDR1 reads LGHNA; CDR2 reads YNFKEQ.

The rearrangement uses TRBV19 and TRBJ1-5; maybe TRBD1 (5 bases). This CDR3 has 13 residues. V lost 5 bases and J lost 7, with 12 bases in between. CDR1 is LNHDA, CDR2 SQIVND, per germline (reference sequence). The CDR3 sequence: CASSSRGGQPQHF. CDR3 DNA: TGTGCCAGTAGTTCAAGGGGAGGGCAGCCCCAGCATTTT.

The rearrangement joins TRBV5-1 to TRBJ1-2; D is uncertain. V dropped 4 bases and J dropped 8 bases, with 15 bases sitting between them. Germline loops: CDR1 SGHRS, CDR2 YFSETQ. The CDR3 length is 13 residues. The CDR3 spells CASSPDGKGGYTF. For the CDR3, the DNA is TGCGCCAGCAGCCCCGACGGGAAGGGAGGCTACACCTTC. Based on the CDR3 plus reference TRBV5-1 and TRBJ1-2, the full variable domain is KAGVTQTPRYLIKTRGQQVTLSCSPISGHRSVSWYQQTPGQGLQFLFEYFSETQRNKGNFPGRFSGRQFSNSRSEMNVSTLELGDSALYLCASSPDGKGGYTFGSGTRLTVV.

The CDR3 loop reads CASSEVLHSYNEQFF. The CDR3 nucleotides are TGTGCCAGCAGTGAGGTCCTACACTCCTACAATGAGCAGTTCTTC. The chain couples TRBV6-1 to TRBJ2-1; D unclear. V lost 3 bases to trimming and J lost 0 bases, with 9 bases between them. The CDR3 has 15 amino acids. Looked up from germline, CDR1 is MNHNS and CDR2 is SASEGT.

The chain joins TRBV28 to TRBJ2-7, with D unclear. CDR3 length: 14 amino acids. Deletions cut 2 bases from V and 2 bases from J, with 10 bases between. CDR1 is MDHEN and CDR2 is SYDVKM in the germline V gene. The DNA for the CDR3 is TGTGCCAGCAGTTTAGGATTCGCTACCTACGAGCAGTACTTC. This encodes CASSLGFATYEQYF.

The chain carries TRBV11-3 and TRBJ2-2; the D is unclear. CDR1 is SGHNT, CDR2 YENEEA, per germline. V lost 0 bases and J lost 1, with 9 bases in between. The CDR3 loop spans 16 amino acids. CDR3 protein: CASSLESSENTGELFF. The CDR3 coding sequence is TGTGCCAGCAGCTTAGAGTCATCCGAGAACACCGGGGAGCTGTTTTTT. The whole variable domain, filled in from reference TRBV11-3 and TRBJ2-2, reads EAGVVQSPRYKIIEKKQPVAFWCNPISGHNTLYWYLQNLGQGPELLIRYENEEAVDDSQLPKDRFSAERLKGVDSTLKIQPAELGDSAVYLCASSLESSENTGELFFGEGSRLTVL.

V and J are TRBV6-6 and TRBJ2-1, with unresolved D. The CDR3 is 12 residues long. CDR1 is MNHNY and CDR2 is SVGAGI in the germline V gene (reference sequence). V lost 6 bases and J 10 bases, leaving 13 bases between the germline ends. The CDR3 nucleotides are TGTGCCAGCAGGAACGCGGCCCCAGAGCAGTTCTTC. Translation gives CASRNAAPEQFF.

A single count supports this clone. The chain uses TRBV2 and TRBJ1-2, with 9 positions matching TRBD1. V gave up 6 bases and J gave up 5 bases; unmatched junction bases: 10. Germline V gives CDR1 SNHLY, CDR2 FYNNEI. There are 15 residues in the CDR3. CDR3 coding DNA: TGTGCCAGCAGCTTTCCGGGACAGGGACCTTATGGCTACACCTTC. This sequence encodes CASSFPGQGPYGYTF.

Here the CDR3 DNA reads TGCGCCAGCAGCCGACTTGACGGGACTAGCGGGAATGAGCAGTTCTTC. Translation gives CASSRLDGTSGNEQFF. J is TRBJ2-1 and V is TRBV4-1; 12 bases fit TRBD2. This CDR3 comprises 16 residues. J gave up 7 bases and V 4 bases, and 8 bases lay outside the gene matches. In germline, CDR1 is MGHRA, CDR2 YSYEKL.

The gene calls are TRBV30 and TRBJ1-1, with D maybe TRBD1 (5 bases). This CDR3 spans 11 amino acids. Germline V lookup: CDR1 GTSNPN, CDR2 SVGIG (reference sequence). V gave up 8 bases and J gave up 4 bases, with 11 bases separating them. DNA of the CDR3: TGTGCCGGCGGGAGGGGCACTGAAGCTTTCTTT. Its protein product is CAGGRGTEAFF.

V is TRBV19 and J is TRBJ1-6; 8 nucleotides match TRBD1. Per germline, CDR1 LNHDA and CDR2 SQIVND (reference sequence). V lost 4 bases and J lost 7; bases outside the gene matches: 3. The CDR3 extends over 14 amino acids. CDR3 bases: TGTGCCAGTAGTACCCGGGACAGGAATTCACCCCTCCACTTT. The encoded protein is CASSTRDRNSPLHF.

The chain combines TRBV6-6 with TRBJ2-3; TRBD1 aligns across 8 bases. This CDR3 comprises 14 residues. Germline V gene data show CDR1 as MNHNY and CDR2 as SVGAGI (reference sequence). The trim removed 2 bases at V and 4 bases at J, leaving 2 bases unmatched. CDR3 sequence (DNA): TGTGCCAGCAGTTACGGACAGGGCTCAGATACGCAGTATTTT. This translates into CASSYGQGSDTQYF.

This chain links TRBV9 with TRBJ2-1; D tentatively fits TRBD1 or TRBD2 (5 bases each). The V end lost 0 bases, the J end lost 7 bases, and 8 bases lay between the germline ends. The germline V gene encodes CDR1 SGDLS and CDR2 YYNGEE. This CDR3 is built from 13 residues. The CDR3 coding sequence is TGTGCCAGCAGCGTAGGAGGGGTGAATGAGCAGTTCTTC. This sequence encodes CASSVGGVNEQFF. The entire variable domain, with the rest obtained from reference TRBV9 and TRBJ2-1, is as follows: DSGVTQTPKHLITATGQRVTLRCSPRSGDLSVYWYQQSLDQGLQFLIQYYNGEERAKGNILERFSAQQFPDLHSELNLSSLELGDSALYFCASSVGGVNEQFFGPGTRLTVL.

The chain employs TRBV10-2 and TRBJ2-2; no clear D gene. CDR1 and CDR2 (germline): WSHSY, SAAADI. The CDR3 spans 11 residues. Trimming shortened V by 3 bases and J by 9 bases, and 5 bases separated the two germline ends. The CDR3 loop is CASSEDRELFF. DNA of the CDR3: TGCGCCAGCAGTGAAGACCGGGAGCTGTTTTTT.

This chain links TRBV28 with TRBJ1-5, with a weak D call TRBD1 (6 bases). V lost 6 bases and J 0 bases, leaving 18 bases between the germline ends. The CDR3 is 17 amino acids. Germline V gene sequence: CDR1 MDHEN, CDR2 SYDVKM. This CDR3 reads CASRPPNRVRSNQPQHF. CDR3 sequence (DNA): TGTGCCAGCAGACCGCCGAACAGGGTCCGTAGCAATCAGCCCCAGCATTTT.

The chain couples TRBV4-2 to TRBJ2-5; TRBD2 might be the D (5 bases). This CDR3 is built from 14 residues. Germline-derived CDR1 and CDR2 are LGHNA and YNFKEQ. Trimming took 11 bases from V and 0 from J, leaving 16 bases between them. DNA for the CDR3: TGTGCCGCCAAGGACTCCCCGTACCAAGAGACCCAGTACTTC. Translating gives CAAKDSPYQETQYF.

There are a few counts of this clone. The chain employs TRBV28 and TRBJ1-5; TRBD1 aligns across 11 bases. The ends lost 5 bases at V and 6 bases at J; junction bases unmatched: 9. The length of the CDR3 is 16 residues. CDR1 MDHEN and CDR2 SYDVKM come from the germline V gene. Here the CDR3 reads CASSTDRTGGSQPQHF. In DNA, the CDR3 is TGTGCCAGCAGTACCGACCGGACAGGGGGCAGTCAGCCCCAGCATTTT. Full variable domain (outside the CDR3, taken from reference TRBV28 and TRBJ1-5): DVKVTQSSRYLVKRTGEKVFLECVQDMDHENMFWYRQDPGLGLRLIYFSYDVKMKEKGDIPEGYSVSREKKERFSLILESASTNQTSMYLCASSTDRTGGSQPQHFGDGTRLSIL.

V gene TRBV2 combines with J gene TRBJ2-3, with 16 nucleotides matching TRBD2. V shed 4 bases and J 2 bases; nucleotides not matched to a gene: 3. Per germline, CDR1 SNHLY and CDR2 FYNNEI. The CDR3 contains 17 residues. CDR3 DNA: TGTGCCAGCAGTGCCGGGACTAGCGGGAGGGCCACAGATACGCAGTATTTT. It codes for CASSAGTSGRATDTQYF.

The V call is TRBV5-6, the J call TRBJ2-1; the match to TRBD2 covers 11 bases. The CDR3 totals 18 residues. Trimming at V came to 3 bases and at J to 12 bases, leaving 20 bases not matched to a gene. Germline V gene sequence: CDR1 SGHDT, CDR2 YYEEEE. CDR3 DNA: TGTGCCAGCAGCTCCGGGACTAGCGGTCTAAACCCTCTAGTAAGGCAGTTCTTC. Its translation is CASSSGTSGLNPLVRQFF.

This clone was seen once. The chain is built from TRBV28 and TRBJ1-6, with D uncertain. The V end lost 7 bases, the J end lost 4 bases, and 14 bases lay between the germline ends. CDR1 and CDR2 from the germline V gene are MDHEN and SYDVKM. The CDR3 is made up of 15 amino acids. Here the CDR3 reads CASTQDNSYNSPLHF. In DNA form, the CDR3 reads TGTGCCAGCACCCAAGACAATTCTTATAATTCACCCCTCCACTTT. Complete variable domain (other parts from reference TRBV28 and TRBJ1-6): DVKVTQSSRYLVKRTGEKVFLECVQDMDHENMFWYRQDPGLGLRLIYFSYDVKMKEKGDIPEGYSVSREKKERFSLILESASTNQTSMYLCASTQDNSYNSPLHFGNGTRLTVT.

The CDR3 DNA sequence: TGTGCCAGCAGCCATACGTGGAAAGAGCAGTACTTC. The encoded protein is CASSHTWKEQYF. The genes are TRBV7-2 and TRBJ2-7; D is undetermined. Germline V CDR1 and CDR2: SGHTA, FQGNSA. The CDR3 length is 12 residues. V was cut by 5 bases and J by 7 bases, with 12 bases left in between.

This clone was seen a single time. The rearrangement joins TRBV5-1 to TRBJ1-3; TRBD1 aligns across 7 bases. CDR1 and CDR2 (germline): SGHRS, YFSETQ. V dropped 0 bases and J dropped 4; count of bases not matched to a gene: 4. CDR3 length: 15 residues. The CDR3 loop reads CASSLGDRVGNTIYF. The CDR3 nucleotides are TGCGCCAGCAGCTTGGGAGACAGGGTGGGAAACACCATATATTTT.

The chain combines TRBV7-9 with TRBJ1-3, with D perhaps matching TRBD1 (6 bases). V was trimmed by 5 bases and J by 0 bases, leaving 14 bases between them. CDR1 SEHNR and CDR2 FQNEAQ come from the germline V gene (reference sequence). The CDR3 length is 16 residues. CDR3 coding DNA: TGTGCCAGCAGCACCCATGACAGGATCTCTGGAAACACCATATATTTT. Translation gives CASSTHDRISGNTIYF.

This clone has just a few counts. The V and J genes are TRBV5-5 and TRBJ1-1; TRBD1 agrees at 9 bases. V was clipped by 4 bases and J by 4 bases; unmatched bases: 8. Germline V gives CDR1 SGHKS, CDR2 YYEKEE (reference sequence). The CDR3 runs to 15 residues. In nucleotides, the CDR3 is TGTGCCAGCAGCCTTACAGGGGGCGCGGGCACTGAAGCTTTCTTT. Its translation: CASSLTGGAGTEAFF.